The text below deals with one T cell receptor beta chain. What it binds is unknown. Primers included in the PCR were 60 Vbeta and 13 Jbeta primers. Produced via immunoSEQ multiplex PCR; TCRdb's table is partial and in-frame only. Its table records around 44,000 clones. The data belong to a study of cytomegalovirus exposure and HLA in healthy donors. About the study: The study placed approximately 80% of its approximately 360 genotyped donors in the Caucasian-associated ancestry cluster. Whole-study findings and limits: Cytomegalovirus-associated status was assigned to some 180 TCR beta chains. 87-base-pair reads could not separate some V segments, including TRBV6-2 and TRBV6-3.

Germline assignment: CDR1 MGHRA and CDR2 YSYEKL. Trimming took off 4 bases at V and 3 bases at J, with 15 bases between the two ends. The CDR3 is 15 amino acids. Sample: PBMCs. V usage is TRBV4-1 and J usage is TRBJ1-1, with D possibly being TRBD1 (5 bases). This receptor was obtained from a male donor in good health and CMV-seropositive. The CDR3 loop reads CASSRQQGGDTEAFF. The CDR3 DNA is TGCGCCAGCAGCCGCCAGCAAGGAGGGGACACTGAAGCTTTCTTT.